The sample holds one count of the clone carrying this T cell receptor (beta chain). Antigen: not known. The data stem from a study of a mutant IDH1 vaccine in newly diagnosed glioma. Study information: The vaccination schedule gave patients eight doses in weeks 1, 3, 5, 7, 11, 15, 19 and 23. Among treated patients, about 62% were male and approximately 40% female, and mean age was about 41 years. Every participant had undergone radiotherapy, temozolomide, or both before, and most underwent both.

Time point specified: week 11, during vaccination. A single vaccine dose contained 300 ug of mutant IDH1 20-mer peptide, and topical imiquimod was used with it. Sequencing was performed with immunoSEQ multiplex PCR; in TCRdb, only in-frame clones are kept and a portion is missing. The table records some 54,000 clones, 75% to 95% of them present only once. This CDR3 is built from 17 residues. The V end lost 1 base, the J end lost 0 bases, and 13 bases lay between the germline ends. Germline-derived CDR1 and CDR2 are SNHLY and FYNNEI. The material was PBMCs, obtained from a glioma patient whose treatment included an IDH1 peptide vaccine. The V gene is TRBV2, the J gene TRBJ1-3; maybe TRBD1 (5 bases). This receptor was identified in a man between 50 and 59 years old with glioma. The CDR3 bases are TGTGCCAGCAGTGAAGTGGGACGGACCCGCTCTGGAAACACCATATATTTT. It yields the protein CASSEVGRTRSGNTIYF.